A single sample is the source of the 28 T cell receptor beta chains below, sequenced in a study of patients and donors after allogeneic stem cell transplantation. Via MiXCR, TCRdb re-called the RT-PCR reads, giving one row per CDR3 protein. The sample shows around 150,000 distinct CDR3 sequences, 25% to 35% of them seen only once. Input material: blood, either unsorted or a sorted T cell fraction (not recorded which). These receptors were taken from a human donor who was either an allogeneic HSCT recipient or a stem cell or donor lymphocyte infusion donor (not recorded which). It is not recorded whose cells these are; they may come from a transplant donor.

The chain carries TRBV4-2 and TRBJ2-1; 8 positions match TRBD2. The V segment lost 4 bases and the J segment 4 bases; nucleotides outside the gene matches: 6. The germline CDR1 and CDR2 sequences are LGHNA and YNFKEQ. The CDR3 runs 15 residues. The CDR3 loop is CASSRGLDTYNEQFF. The CDR3 bases are TGTGCCAGCAGCCGGGGACTAGATACTTACAATGAGCAGTTCTTC.

V usage is TRBV7-2 and J usage is TRBJ1-5; 8 bases align to TRBD1. Trimming took 5 bases from V and 7 from J; bases not matched to a gene: 4. In germline, CDR1 is SGHTA, CDR2 FQGNSA. The CDR3 consists of 13 residues. CDR3 nucleotide sequence: TGTGCCAGCAGCCCCAGGACAGGGCAGCCCCAGCATTTT. Amino acids: CASSPRTGQPQHF.

The chain uses TRBV4-1 and TRBJ2-3, with 8 bases fitting TRBD2. Unmatched junction bases numbered 5, after V lost 1 base and J lost 2 bases. This CDR3 comprises 16 residues. Per germline, CDR1 MGHRA and CDR2 YSYEKL. The CDR3 here is CASSQVPAGVTDTQYF. As DNA, the CDR3 is TGCGCCAGCAGCCAAGTCCCAGCGGGAGTCACAGATACGCAGTATTTT.

In this sample, this clonotype turned up a few times. The chain is built from TRBV28 and TRBJ2-4; possibly TRBD1 for D (6 bases). V lost 6 bases, J lost 2 bases, and 11 bases lay in between. CDR1 and CDR2 from the germline V gene are MDHEN and SYDVKM. The CDR3 extends over 14 amino acids. In DNA, the CDR3 is TGTGCCAGCAGATACAGGGTGACCAAAAACATTCAGTACTTC. This gives the protein CASRYRVTKNIQYF.

This clonotype was recorded at least ten times. The V and J genes are TRBV12-3 or TRBV12-4 and TRBJ1-5; perhaps TRBD1 as D (6 bases). The CDR3 runs to 13 residues. V lost 4 bases and J 14 bases, leaving 18 bases between the germline ends. The CDR3 is CASSSDSSTAKHF. The CDR3, as DNA: TGTGCCAGCAGTTCGGACAGCTCCACCGCCAAGCATTTT.

V and J are TRBV7-3 and TRBJ1-1; a possible D gene is TRBD1 (5 bases). The germline V gene has CDR1 SGHTA and CDR2 FQGTGA. V lost 5 bases, J lost 2 bases, and 18 bases lay in between. The CDR3 has 16 amino acids. The CDR3 DNA is TGTGCCAGCAGCCCAAACGGGGCCACACTCAACACTGAAGCTTTCTTT. It is translated as CASSPNGATLNTEAFF.

By share, this clonotype ranks as medium-sized. V usage is TRBV14 and J usage is TRBJ1-6, with 8 bases lining up with TRBD1. The germline V gene encodes CDR1 SGHDN and CDR2 FVKESK. V lost 4 bases to trimming and J lost 9 bases; unmatched junction nucleotides: 8. This CDR3 has 15 amino acids. The CDR3, as DNA: TGTGCCAGCAGCCGGGGACAGGCCCAGTCTTCACCCCTCCACTTT. This translates into CASSRGQAQSSPLHF.

CDR3 protein: CASSPVEVAGEEQYF. The CDR3 DNA is TGTGCCAGCAGCCCGGTTGAGGTAGCGGGGGAGGAGCAGTACTTC. The V call is TRBV3-1, the J call TRBJ2-7; 9 bases align to TRBD2. CDR3 size: 15 residues. Trimming at V came to 4 bases and at J to 7 bases, leaving 11 bases not matched to a gene. CDR1 is LGHDT, CDR2 YNNKEL, per germline (reference sequence).

V and J are TRBV5-1 and TRBJ2-3, with D maybe TRBD2 (5 bases). Germline CDR1 and CDR2: SGHRS and YFSETQ. The CDR3 is 16 residues long. V lost 0 bases to trimming and J lost 0 bases, with 11 bases between them. DNA for the CDR3: TGCGCCAGCAGCTTGGTAGAGCGGCTTAGCACAGATACGCAGTATTTT. As protein: CASSLVERLSTDTQYF. Full variable domain (remainder filled in from reference TRBV5-1 and TRBJ2-3): KAGVTQTPRYLIKTRGQQVTLSCSPISGHRSVSWYQQTPGQGLQFLFEYFSETQRNKGNFPGRFSGRQFSNSRSEMNVSTLELGDSALYLCASSLVERLSTDTQYFGPGTRLTVL.

The chain employs TRBV7-2 and TRBJ1-1; 9 bases map to TRBD1. V was pared by 5 bases and J by 10 bases, with 8 bases of the junction left unmatched. Germline V gene lookup returns CDR1 SGHTA and CDR2 FQGNSA. The CDR3 sequence is 13 residues long. The DNA of the CDR3 is TGTGCCAGCAGCCGGGACAGGGAAGGACCAGCTTTCTTT. Its protein is CASSRDREGPAFF. The full variable domain, its missing parts supplied by reference TRBV7-2 and TRBJ1-1, is GAGVSQSPSNKVTEKGKDVELRCDPISGHTALYWYRQSLGQGLEFLIYFQGNSAPDKSGLPSDRFSAERTGGSVSTLTIQRTQQEDSAVYLCASSRDREGPAFFGQGTRLTVV.

This clonotype appeared a few times. The rearrangement joins TRBV4-3 to TRBJ2-1; D might be TRBD1 (6 bases). V was pared by 0 bases and J by 10 bases, with 13 bases between. In germline, CDR1 is LGHNA, CDR2 YSLEER. CDR3 length: 14 residues. The CDR3 region is CASSQDGVTGEQFF. CDR3 bases: TGCGCCAGCAGCCAAGATGGGGTAACAGGGGAGCAGTTCTTC.

This clonotype appeared a few times. The J gene is TRBJ1-1, the V gene TRBV20-1; D is uncertain. Trimming cost V 3 bases and J 6 bases, with 11 bases left between them. Germline assignment: CDR1 DFQATT and CDR2 SNEGSKA (reference sequence). This CDR3 has 12 residues. CDR3: CSASLRLAEAFF. Here the CDR3 DNA reads TGCAGTGCTAGTTTGAGGTTGGCTGAAGCTTTCTTT.

This clonotype was observed a few times. The chain recombines TRBV20-1 with TRBJ1-5, with 7 bases identical to TRBD1. Germline assignment: CDR1 DFQATT and CDR2 SNEGSKA (reference sequence). The CDR3 has 13 residues. The junction had 3 bases not matched to a gene; V was cut back by 4 bases and J by 3 bases. The CDR3 loop reads CSATDRVNQPQHF. The CDR3 DNA reads as TGCAGTGCTACCGACAGGGTCAATCAGCCCCAGCATTTT.

V usage is TRBV29-1 and J usage is TRBJ2-3; TRBD2 might be the D (6 bases). CDR3 length: 13 residues. Per germline, CDR1 SQVTM and CDR2 ANQGSEA. V gave up 4 bases and J gave up 3 bases, with 11 bases separating them. The CDR3 DNA reads as TGCAGCGTTGGACACGGGGGAACAGATACGCAGTATTTT. Translating gives CSVGHGGTDTQYF.

The chain recombines TRBV6-6 with TRBJ2-7; 9 bases line up with TRBD1. Germline CDR1 reads MNHNY; CDR2 reads SVGAGI (reference sequence). The CDR3 loop spans 14 amino acids. V dropped 6 bases and J dropped 2; count of bases not matched to a gene: 5. This CDR3 is CASRGTGPTYEQYF. The CDR3 region has the DNA TGTGCCAGCAGAGGGACAGGGCCCACCTACGAGCAGTACTTC.

Ten or more counts support this clonotype. This chain links TRBV29-1 with TRBJ2-3; D is unclear. From germline, CDR1 is SQVTM and CDR2 ANQGSEA. CDR3 length: 12 amino acids. V gave up 5 bases and J gave up 1 base, with 7 bases separating them. This CDR3 is CSVFVRTDTQYF. The DNA for the CDR3 is TGCAGCGTTTTCGTTCGCACAGATACGCAGTATTTT.

This clonotype has a handful of counts. The chain carries TRBV9 and TRBJ2-1; 9 bases match TRBD2. Looked up from germline, CDR1 is SGDLS and CDR2 is YYNGEE. The J segment lost 7 bases and the V segment lost 0 bases, leaving 5 bases of the junction unmatched. The CDR3 consists of 15 residues. The CDR3 sequence is CASSVGAGGGNEQFF. The DNA of the CDR3 is TGTGCCAGCAGCGTAGGGGCGGGAGGGGGAAATGAGCAGTTCTTC.

This clonotype was found a few times. This chain links TRBV24-1 with TRBJ1-2, with D perhaps matching TRBD1 (5 bases). The CDR3 consists of 13 residues. Trimming left V 6 bases short and J 4 bases short, with 11 bases between. Germline-derived CDR1 and CDR2 are KGHDR and SFDVKD. The CDR3 here is CATSSAGSYGYTF. CDR3 coding DNA: TGTGCCACCAGTTCGGCAGGGTCCTATGGCTACACCTTC.

In this sample, this clonotype turned up many times. This rearrangement joins TRBV12-3 or TRBV12-4 to TRBJ1-4; D gene ambiguous. Trimming removed 6 bases from V and 6 bases from J, with 8 bases in between. The CDR3 has 12 residues. The CDR3 DNA follows: TGTGCCAGCAGAGGAAGGGATGAAAAACTGTTTTTT. Amino acid sequence: CASRGRDEKLFF.

This sequence joins TRBV20-1 and TRBJ1-1, with unresolved D. Germline V CDR1 and CDR2: DFQATT, SNEGSKA (reference sequence). Between the trimmed V and J ends, which lost 2 bases and 3 bases, there was a span of 16 bases. The CDR3 spans 15 residues. CDR3 sequence reads: CSARKPVKGDTEAFF. The CDR3 DNA follows: TGCAGTGCTAGAAAACCGGTCAAGGGAGACACTGAAGCTTTCTTT.

In this sample, this clonotype turned up many times. The chain links TRBV5-1 to TRBJ1-5, with D maybe TRBD1 (6 bases). The germline CDR1 and CDR2 sequences are SGHRS and YFSETQ. The CDR3 is made up of 14 amino acids. Trimming removed 4 bases at V and 3 bases at J, with 11 bases between. The CDR3 protein is CASSMGQPNQPQHF. CDR3 sequence (DNA): TGCGCCAGCAGCATGGGACAACCCAATCAGCCCCAGCATTTT.

This rearrangement joins TRBV6-2 or TRBV6-3 to TRBJ2-7; TRBD1 matches 7 bases. Trimming removed 4 bases from V and 6 bases from J; junction bases left unmatched: 12. Germline V gives CDR1 MNHEY, CDR2 SVGEGT. The CDR3 runs 15 residues. The CDR3 sequence is CASSWRQGRLFEQYF. As DNA, the CDR3 is TGTGCCAGCAGTTGGAGACAGGGTCGACTCTTCGAGCAGTACTTC.

The chain uses TRBV9 and TRBJ2-1; the D gene could be TRBD1 or TRBD2 (5 bases each). The V end was cut by 0 bases, the J end by 11 bases, with 6 bases between. This CDR3 has 11 residues. Looked up from germline, CDR1 is SGDLS and CDR2 is YYNGEE. CDR3: CASSVEGQQFF. The CDR3 coding sequence is TGTGCCAGCAGCGTAGAGGGACAGCAGTTCTTC.

This chain links TRBV11-2 with TRBJ2-1; D is ambiguous. The CDR3 consists of 16 residues. The germline V gene has CDR1 SGHAT and CDR2 FQNNGV. V lost 5 bases to trimming and J lost 7 bases, with 21 bases between them. For the CDR3, the DNA is TGTGCCAGCAGCCCGGGTGGCGCGGCGAGTTGGAATGAGCAGTTCTTC. Its protein product is CASSPGGAASWNEQFF.

The chain recombines TRBV7-2 with TRBJ1-5; 8 bases map to TRBD1. With 5 bases clipped from V and 5 bases from J, the junction kept 5 bases outside the gene matches. Germline CDR1 and CDR2: SGHTA and FQGNSA. The CDR3 has 14 amino acids. CDR3 DNA sequence: TGTGCCAGCAGCGCGGACAGGGTCTATCAGCCCCAGCATTTT. It encodes CASSADRVYQPQHF. The variable domain in full, completed from reference TRBV7-2 and TRBJ1-5, reads GAGVSQSPSNKVTEKGKDVELRCDPISGHTALYWYRQSLGQGLEFLIYFQGNSAPDKSGLPSDRFSAERTGGSVSTLTIQRTQQEDSAVYLCASSADRVYQPQHFGDGTRLSIL.

This clonotype appeared a few times. This chain joins TRBV29-1 and TRBJ2-7; D is ambiguous. CDR3 length: 13 residues. In germline, CDR1 is SQVTM, CDR2 ANQGSEA. Between the trimmed V and J ends, which lost 6 bases and 5 bases, there was a span of 17 bases. CDR3 region: CSVARTPVDEQYF. DNA for the CDR3: TGCAGCGTCGCTCGGACCCCAGTAGACGAGCAGTACTTC.

V and J are TRBV5-1 and TRBJ1-3; D not certain. This CDR3 is 15 amino acids long. Germline loops: CDR1 SGHRS, CDR2 YFSETQ. Trimming took 0 bases from V and 0 from J, leaving 7 bases between them. The CDR3 region has the DNA TGCGCCAGCAGCTTGGAAGGCAACTCTGGAAACACCATATATTTT. Its translation is CASSLEGNSGNTIYF.

This clonotype was recorded a few times. The chain carries TRBV7-9 and TRBJ2-4, with TRBD1 matching over 8 bases. The CDR3 runs 16 residues. Germline CDR1 reads SEHNR; CDR2 reads FQNEAQ (reference sequence). The V segment lost 3 bases and the J segment 0 bases; nucleotides outside the gene matches: 4. This CDR3 is CASSFRQGLAKNIQYF. CDR3 DNA: TGTGCCAGCAGCTTCCGACAGGGGTTAGCCAAAAACATTCAGTACTTC.